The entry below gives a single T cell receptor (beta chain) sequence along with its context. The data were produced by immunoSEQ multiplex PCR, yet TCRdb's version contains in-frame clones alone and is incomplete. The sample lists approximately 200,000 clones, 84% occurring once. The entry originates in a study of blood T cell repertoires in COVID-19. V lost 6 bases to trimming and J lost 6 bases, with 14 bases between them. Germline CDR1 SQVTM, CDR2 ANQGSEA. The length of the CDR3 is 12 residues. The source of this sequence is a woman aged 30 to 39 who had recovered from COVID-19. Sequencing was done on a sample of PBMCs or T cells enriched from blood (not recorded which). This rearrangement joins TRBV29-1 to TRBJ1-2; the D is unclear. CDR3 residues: CSVVPRGDGYTF. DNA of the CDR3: TGCAGCGTCGTGCCCCGCGGGGATGGCTACACCTTC.